One T cell receptor (beta chain) is described in this entry. This clonotype was counted only a few times. Its recognized antigen is unknown. The sample holds no much larger clone one base away, and base qualities are not on file. The method behind the library was 5' RACE. Reads for this sample came from an Illumina HiSeq 2500. The second PCR ran for about 7 to 11 cycles and used a J-beta primer mix along with a sample-barcoded 5' primer. A template-switch 5' adaptor carrying 12 random nucleotides introduced a unique molecular identifier onto each TCR beta cDNA molecule. Each sample yielded at least 2.5 million CDR3-containing paired-end reads. First-strand cDNA synthesis was performed from all RNA using the Mint cDNA synthesis kit, with priming by a TRBC-specific oligonucleotide. After uracil-DNA glycosylase treatment, a first 18-cycle PCR used universal primers M1SS and BC2_uni_R on all cDNA. Processing in the source paper ran as follows. Each sample was normalized by randomly selecting 1 million high-quality reads, each carrying a distinct molecular identifier. Instead of being binned into consensus sequences, reads that shared molecular identifiers were thrown out. CDR3 identification, clonotype clustering and error correction used MiTCR with a Q25 quality threshold and the strictest error-elimination algorithm. A nonparametric unseen species model using Euler transformation provided a lower-bound estimate of total TCR beta diversity. Starting from the raw public reads, TCRdb applied fastp trimming at Q25, assembled clones with MiXCR and retained in-frame beta chains. Each CDR3 protein appears once, grouped with its most common genes and DNA. TCRdb assigned the V and J calls; the authors' analysis was not used. This sample lists approximately 810,000 distinct CDR3 sequences; around 28% were detected once. Roughly 17% of the sample goes to the ten largest clones.

These data belong to a study of blood T cells in healthy people across ages (dated by TCRdb to the mid-2010s). A note on the overall study: In model experiments, template switching captured about one uniquely barcoded TCR beta cDNA molecule for every two T cells. Two additional independent replicas of 1 million unique cDNA reads from the same blood draw were analyzed for two donors (one aged 18 to 30 and one aged 80 or older). To avoid experimental bias, donors of different ages were distributed randomly across sequencing lanes. The study measured age-related changes in TCR beta repertoire diversity using deep sequencing normalized with unique cDNA molecular identifiers. The donors were divided into four age groups: young (average around 17 years), middle-aged (almost 40), aged (about 56) and long-lived (about 90).

Overall study outcomes, separate from this receptor: Observed TCR beta diversity per million T cells fell roughly linearly with age, and a significant reduction was already apparent by age roughly 40. Donor CMV infection status was unknown, potentially confounding age-related changes in expanded clonotypes. There was a strong correlation between observed TCR beta diversity and the percentage of naive T cells measured by flow cytometry. Estimates of total diversity based on one million sequenced T cells were regarded as lower bounds and as underestimates. Compared with the aged group, the long-lived group had more naive CD4+ T cells, fewer expanded clones and increased TCR diversity, a pattern suggesting age selection. Because profiling used bulk unsorted PBMCs, naive and antigen-experienced compartments could not be compared conclusively.

Donors were 30 to 45 systemically healthy Caucasian individuals from Russia aged roughly 6 to 95 years. Each donor gave ten milliliters of peripheral blood, collected into EDTA-treated Vacutainer tubes. Ficoll-Paque density-gradient centrifugation was used to isolate PBMCs, with at least 7 million obtained per sample. Total RNA was extracted from PBMCs with Trizol reagent, with at least 6 micrograms obtained per sample. For every donor, an aliquot of PBMCs went through flow cytometry to measure the percentages of naive CD45RAhigh/CD27high T cells. From V the trimming removes 4 bases and from J it removes 9 bases, while the gene matches leave 10 bases of the junction unaccounted for. The CDR3, from cysteine to phenylalanine, totals 14 residues. Only the CDR3 portion is preserved as DNA: 42 bases, with reading frame beginning at the first base. CDR1 SGHNT and CDR2 YYREEE were looked up in the germline V gene (reference sequence).

Material for sequencing was blood. The origin of this receptor is a woman older than 75 in good health. The chain is made from TRBV5-4 and TRBJ2-1; the junction holds 7 bases that match TRBD1. The nucleotide sequence reads as follows: TGTGCCAGCAGCCATACCAACAGGGGACGTGAGCAGTTCTTC. Translation gives CASSHTNRGREQFF.